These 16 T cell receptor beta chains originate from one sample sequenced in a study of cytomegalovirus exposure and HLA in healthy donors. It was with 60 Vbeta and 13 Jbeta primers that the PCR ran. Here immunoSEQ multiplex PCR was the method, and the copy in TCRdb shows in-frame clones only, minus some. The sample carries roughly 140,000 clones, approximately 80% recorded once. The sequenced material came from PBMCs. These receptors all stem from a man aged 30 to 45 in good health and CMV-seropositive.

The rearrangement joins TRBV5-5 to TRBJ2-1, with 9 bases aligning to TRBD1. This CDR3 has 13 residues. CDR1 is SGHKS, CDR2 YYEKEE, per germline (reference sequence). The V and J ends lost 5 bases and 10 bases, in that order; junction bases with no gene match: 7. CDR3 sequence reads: CASSWTGEVEQFF. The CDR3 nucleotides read TGTGCCAGCAGTTGGACAGGGGAGGTAGAGCAGTTCTTC.

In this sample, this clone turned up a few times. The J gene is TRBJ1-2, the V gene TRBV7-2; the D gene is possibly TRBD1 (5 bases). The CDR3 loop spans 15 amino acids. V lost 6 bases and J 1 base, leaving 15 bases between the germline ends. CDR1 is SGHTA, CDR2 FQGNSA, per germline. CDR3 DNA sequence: TGTGCCAGCAGTCTAGGGGCCAGGTTTAACTATGGCTACACCTTC. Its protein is CASSLGARFNYGYTF.

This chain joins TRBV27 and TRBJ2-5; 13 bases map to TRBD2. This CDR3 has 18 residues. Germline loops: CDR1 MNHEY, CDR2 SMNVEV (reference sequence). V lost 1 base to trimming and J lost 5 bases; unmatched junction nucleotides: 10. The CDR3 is CASSLLEWTSGRWETQYF. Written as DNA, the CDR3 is TGTGCCAGCAGTTTATTGGAGTGGACTAGCGGGAGATGGGAGACCCAGTACTTC.

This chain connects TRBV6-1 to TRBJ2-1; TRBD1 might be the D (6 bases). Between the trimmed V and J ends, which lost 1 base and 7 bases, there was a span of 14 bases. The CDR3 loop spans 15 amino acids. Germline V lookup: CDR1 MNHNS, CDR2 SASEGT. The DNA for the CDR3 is TGTGCCAGCAGTGAAGTGGCAGGGGCTTCGAATGAGCAGTTCTTC. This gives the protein CASSEVAGASNEQFF.

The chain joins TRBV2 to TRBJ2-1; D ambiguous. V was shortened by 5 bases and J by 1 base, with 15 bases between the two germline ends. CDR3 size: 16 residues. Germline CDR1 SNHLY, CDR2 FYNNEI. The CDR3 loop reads CASSKSALSSYNEQFF. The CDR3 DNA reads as TGTGCCAGCAGTAAAAGCGCCCTATCGTCCTACAATGAGCAGTTCTTC. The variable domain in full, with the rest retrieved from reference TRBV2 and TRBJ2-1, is EPEVTQTPSHQVTQMGQEVILRCVPISNHLYFYWYRQILGQKVEFLVSFYNNEISEKSEIFDDQFSVERPDGSNFTLKIRSTKLEDSAMYFCASSKSALSSYNEQFFGPGTRLTVL.

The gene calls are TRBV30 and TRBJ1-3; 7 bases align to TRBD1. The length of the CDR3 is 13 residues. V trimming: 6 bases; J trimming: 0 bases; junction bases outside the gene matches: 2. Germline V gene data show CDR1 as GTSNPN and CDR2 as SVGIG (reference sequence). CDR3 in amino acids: CACWTGSGNTIYF. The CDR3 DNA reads TGTGCCTGCTGGACAGGCTCTGGAAACACCATATATTTT.

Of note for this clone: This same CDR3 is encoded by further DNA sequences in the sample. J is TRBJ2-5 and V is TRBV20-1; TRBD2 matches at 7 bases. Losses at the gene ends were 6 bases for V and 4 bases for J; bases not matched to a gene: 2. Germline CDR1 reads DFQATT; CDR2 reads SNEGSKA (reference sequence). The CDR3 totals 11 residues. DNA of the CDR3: TGCAGTGCAGGGAGGGGAGAGACCCAGTACTTC. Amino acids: CSAGRGETQYF.

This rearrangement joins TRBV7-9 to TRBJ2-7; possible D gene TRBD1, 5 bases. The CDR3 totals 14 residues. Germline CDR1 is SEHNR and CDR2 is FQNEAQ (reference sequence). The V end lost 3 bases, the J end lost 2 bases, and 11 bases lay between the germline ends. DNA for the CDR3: TGTGCCAGCAGCTTTCAGGGTCTGACCTACGAGCAGTACTTC. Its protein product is CASSFQGLTYEQYF.

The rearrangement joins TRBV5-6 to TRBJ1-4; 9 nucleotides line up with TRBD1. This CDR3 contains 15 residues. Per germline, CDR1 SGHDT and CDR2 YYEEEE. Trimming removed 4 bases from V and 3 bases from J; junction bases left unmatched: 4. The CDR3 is CASSARTGANEKLFF. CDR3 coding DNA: TGTGCCAGCAGCGCACGGACAGGGGCTAATGAAAAACTGTTTTTT.

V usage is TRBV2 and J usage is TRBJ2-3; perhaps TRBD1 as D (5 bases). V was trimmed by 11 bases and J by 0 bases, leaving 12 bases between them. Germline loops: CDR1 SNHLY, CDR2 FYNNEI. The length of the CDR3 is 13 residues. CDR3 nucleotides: TGTGCCTGCGAAGGGGCTAGCACAGATACGCAGTATTTT. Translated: CACEGASTDTQYF. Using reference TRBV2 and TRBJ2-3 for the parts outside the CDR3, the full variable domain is EPEVTQTPSHQVTQMGQEVILRCVPISNHLYFYWYRQILGQKVEFLVSFYNNEISEKSEIFDDQFSVERPDGSNFTLKIRSTKLEDSAMYFCACEGASTDTQYFGPGTRLTVL.

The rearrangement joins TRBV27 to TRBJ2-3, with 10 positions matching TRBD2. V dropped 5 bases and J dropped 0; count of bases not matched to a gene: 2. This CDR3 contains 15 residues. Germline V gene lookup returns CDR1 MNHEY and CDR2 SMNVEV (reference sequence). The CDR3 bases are TGTGCCAGCAGTCCTAGCGGGAGTAGCACAGATACGCAGTATTTT. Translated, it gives CASSPSGSSTDTQYF.

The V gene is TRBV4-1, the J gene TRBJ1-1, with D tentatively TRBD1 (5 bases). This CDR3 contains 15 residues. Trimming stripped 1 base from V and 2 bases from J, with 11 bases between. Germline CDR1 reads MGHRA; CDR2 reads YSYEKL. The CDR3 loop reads CASSQVPQGNTEAFF. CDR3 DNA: TGCGCCAGCAGCCAAGTTCCTCAGGGAAACACTGAAGCTTTCTTT.

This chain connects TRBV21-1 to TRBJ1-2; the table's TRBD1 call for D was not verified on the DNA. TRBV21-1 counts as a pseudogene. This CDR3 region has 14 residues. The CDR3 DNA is TGTGCCAGCAGCAAGGGGGACAATAACTATGGCTACACCTTC. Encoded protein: CASSKGDNNYGYTF.

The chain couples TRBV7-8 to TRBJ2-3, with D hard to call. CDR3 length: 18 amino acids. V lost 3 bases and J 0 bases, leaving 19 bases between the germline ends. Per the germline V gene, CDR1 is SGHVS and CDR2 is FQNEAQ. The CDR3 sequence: CASSLLLGAETSTDTQYF. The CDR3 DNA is TGTGCCAGCAGCTTGCTTTTAGGTGCGGAAACTAGCACAGATACGCAGTATTTT. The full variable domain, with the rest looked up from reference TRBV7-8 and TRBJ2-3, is GAGVSQSPRYKVAKRGQDVALRCDPISGHVSLFWYQQALGQGPEFLTYFQNEAQLDKSGLPSDRFFAERPEGSVSTLKIQRTQQEDSAVYLCASSLLLGAETSTDTQYFGPGTRLTVL.

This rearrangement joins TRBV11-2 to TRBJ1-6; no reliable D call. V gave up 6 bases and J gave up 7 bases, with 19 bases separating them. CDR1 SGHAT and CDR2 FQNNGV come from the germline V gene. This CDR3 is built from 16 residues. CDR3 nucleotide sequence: TGTGCCAGCAGACAAGAACTGACCCGGGGAAATTCACCCCTCCACTTT. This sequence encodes CASRQELTRGNSPLHF.

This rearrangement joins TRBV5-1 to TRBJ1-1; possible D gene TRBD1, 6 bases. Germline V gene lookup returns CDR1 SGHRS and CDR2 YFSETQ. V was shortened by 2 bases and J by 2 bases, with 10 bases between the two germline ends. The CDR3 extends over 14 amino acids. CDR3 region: CASSFRTANTEAFF. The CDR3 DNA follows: TGCGCCAGCAGCTTCCGGACAGCTAACACTGAAGCTTTCTTT.